The subject of this entry is one T cell receptor beta chain. At least ten counts were recorded for this clonotype. Its antigen remains undetermined. Nothing much larger sits one base from this clone, and base qualities are not available. The data stem from a study of T cell repertoires in cytomegalovirus infection (dated by TCRdb to the late 2010s). Notes on the research overall: Donor HLA type was relevant to the analysis, because carriage of CMV infection together with the matching HLA type was indicated by public TCR beta signatures. The full study reports these points: Carriers of CMV infection plus the relevant HLA type were discriminated by the cumulative frequency of public TCR beta family members in the study cohort and in an independent roughly 400-donor cohort. The ex vivo response was dominated by HLA-C-restricted CMV-specific TCR beta clonotypes, which also provided the single most frequent clonotype in two of eight donors.

As encoded in the germline V gene, CDR1 is SGHTA while CDR2 is FQGNSA. V is shortened by 3 bases, J by 3 bases, and the region joining them spans 11 bases. From cysteine to phenylalanine, the CDR3 is 14 amino acids long. The read is trimmed to its CDR3 DNA, 42 bases read in frame from base 1. The listed sequencing device is Illumina HiSeq 1500. The public reads were reanalyzed by TCRdb: fastp trimming at Q25, MiXCR alignment, in-frame beta chains only. Each entry merges the rows of one CDR3 protein and shows their most common DNA and genes. The sample data list 100,000 to 150,000 distinct CDR3 sequences, and roughly a quarter of these were observed just once. 34% of the sample belongs to the ten largest clones.

The rearrangement combines TRBV7-2 with TRBJ1-1; TRBD1 might be the D gene, on 5 matching bases. The sequence derives from a human donor in good health (CMV status not recorded). Some clones in this sample may be carry-over from other donors' samples. Specimen: PBMCs, sequenced either directly or after in vitro stimulation (not recorded which). The CDR3 amino acid sequence is: CASSFQGFDTEAFF. DNA sequence: TGTGCCAGCAGCTTTCAGGGTTTTGACACTGAAGCTTTCTTT.